This T cell receptor beta chain was identified in a study of PD-L1 blockade in urothelial cancer. Study-level information: Patients' atezolizumab regimen, 1,200 mg intravenously every 3 weeks, began around 2014. Among blood samples, the median T cell count was 130,000 to 150,000.

The V gene end was trimmed by 3 bases and the J gene end by 7 bases; junction bases not matched to a gene: 6. This CDR3 is 15 amino acids long. Germline CDR1 MNHEY, CDR2 SVGAGI. Time point given: pretreatment peripheral blood. Between 1 and 8 samples, pretreatment and on-treatment, were given by each patient. Every PCR got spiked synthetic TCR analog templates. Method: immunoSEQ multiplex PCR; TCRdb's copy keeps in-frame clones and lacks some. The table records about 86,000 clones, about 83% of them present only once. The chain links TRBV6-5 to TRBJ1-6, with 7 bases identical to TRBD1. This material consisted of PBMCs, taken around atezolizumab (anti-PD-L1) treatment. This clonotype was obtained from a man aged 55 to 69 with urothelial cancer. The CDR3 region has the DNA TGTGCCAGCAGTTATTTCACAGGGGTCAATTCACCCCTCCACTTT. It translates to CASSYFTGVNSPLHF.